These 5 T cell receptor beta chains were sequenced from one sample in a study of blood T cell repertoires in COVID-19. This table comes from immunoSEQ multiplex PCR, and its TCRdb copy is limited to in-frame clones, with some not included. The sample shows some 58,000 clones, 75% to 90% of them seen only once. The sequenced sample consisted of peripheral blood. The receptors come from a man in his sixties with COVID-19, enrolled during active disease.

The V call is TRBV2, the J call TRBJ2-2; D perhaps matches TRBD1 (7 bases). The germline V gene has CDR1 SNHLY and CDR2 FYNNEI. This CDR3 region has 15 residues. Trimming took 7 bases from V and 0 from J, leaving 12 bases between them. The CDR3, as DNA: TGTGCCAGCAAGGAGGGGGCCGCGAACACCGGGGAGCTGTTTTTT. Residues: CASKEGAANTGELFF.

This clone came up a few times. The V call is TRBV11-3, the J call TRBJ2-5, with 9 bases that match TRBD2. CDR3 length: 13 amino acids. V dropped 5 bases and J dropped 4; count of bases not matched to a gene: 2. In germline, CDR1 is SGHNT, CDR2 YENEEA. CDR3 nucleotide sequence: TGTGCCAGCAGCGCGGGGGGGTCAGAGACCCAGTACTTC. Translation gives CASSAGGSETQYF.

In its sample, this clone was seen a few times. The rearrangement links TRBV6-1 to TRBJ1-3; D not certain. This CDR3 spans 18 amino acids. V lost 0 bases and J lost 2, with 17 bases in between. Germline V CDR1 and CDR2: MNHNS, SASEGT. In nucleotides, the CDR3 is TGTGCCAGCAGTGAAGCCTACTCGCTTTTTGGGCCTGGAAACACCATATATTTT. This translates into CASSEAYSLFGPGNTIYF.

The chain carries TRBV3-1 (or the pseudogene TRBV3-2) and TRBJ2-3; 11 nucleotides match TRBD2. The germline V gene encodes CDR1 LGHDT and CDR2 YNNKEL (reference sequence). The CDR3 is 16 residues long. V lost 1 base, J lost 2 bases, and 2 bases stayed unmatched. The CDR3 protein is CASSQGTSGYTDTQYF. DNA for the CDR3: TGTGCCAGCAGCCAAGGGACTAGCGGGTACACAGATACGCAGTATTTT.

V gene TRBV7-9 combines with J gene TRBJ1-2; possibly TRBD1 for D (5 bases). Germline V lookup: CDR1 SEHNR, CDR2 FQNEAQ (reference sequence). V was trimmed by 1 base and J by 8 bases, leaving 14 bases between them. The CDR3 contains 14 residues. CDR3: CASSLESGAGGYTF. The CDR3, as DNA: TGTGCCAGCAGCTTAGAATCTGGGGCAGGGGGCTACACCTTC.